This T cell receptor beta chain came from a study of cytomegalovirus exposure and HLA in healthy donors. Findings and limits, study-wide: Follow-up analysis later connected one missense variant in DCLRE1C with trimming of TCR beta V- and J-genes. Serostatus for CMV was the only available immune exposure information. Later, an analysis found that common viral pathogens appeared to be linked with several of the most significant clusters.

PCR amplification relied on 60 Vbeta primers (plus 13 Jbeta primers). Authors' data handling: Some 11 million of the roughly 80 million unique TCR beta chains counted in a later analysis were shared. Assay used: immunoSEQ multiplex PCR; TCRdb lists only in-frame clones, some missing. Clone size and V and J calls were adopted from that table, with D and trimming inferred from the DNA. Here the sample spans approximately 220,000 clones, roughly 83% being singletons. A word on this clone: Its specificity is not known.

Source material: PBMCs. The receptor was isolated from a girl aged 10 to 17 in good health and CMV-seronegative.

The CDR3 DNA follows: TGCGCCAGCAGCTTGCACGAGTCGACAGGGGGGTTTATAGCCAAAAACATTCAGTACTTC. It is translated as CASSLHESTGGFIAKNIQYF. The V call is TRBV5-1, the J call TRBJ2-4; 9 bases agree with TRBD1. The CDR3 has 20 residues. Germline loops: CDR1 SGHRS, CDR2 YFSETQ. J lost 0 bases, V lost 1 base, and 14 bases had no gene match.